Here is one T cell receptor beta chain with its context. The sample comes from a study of a mutant IDH1 vaccine in newly diagnosed glioma. Study as a whole: Patients previously underwent radiotherapy, temozolomide, or both, and most underwent both.

Time point noted: baseline, week 1 (first vaccination visit). Treatment here: pre-vaccination baseline after standard-of-care therapy. The data were produced by immunoSEQ multiplex PCR, yet TCRdb's version contains in-frame clones alone and is incomplete. The repertoire holds tens of thousands of clones, more than 85% seen once, with about 2.5% in the top ten. The sequence was collected from a man aged 45-65 years with glioma. The material was PBMCs, obtained from a glioma patient treated with radiotherapy, temozolomide or both.

The CDR3 nucleotides are TGTGCCAGCAGTCCCAGGGGGGCTGGCTACAATGAGCAGTTCTTC. Protein sequence: CASSPRGAGYNEQFF. The chain uses TRBV6-1 and TRBJ2-1; D possibly corresponds to TRBD1 (7 bases). Germline values: CDR1 MNHNS, CDR2 SASEGT. This CDR3 is 15 amino acids long. V was trimmed by 5 bases and J by 3 bases, leaving 14 bases between them.